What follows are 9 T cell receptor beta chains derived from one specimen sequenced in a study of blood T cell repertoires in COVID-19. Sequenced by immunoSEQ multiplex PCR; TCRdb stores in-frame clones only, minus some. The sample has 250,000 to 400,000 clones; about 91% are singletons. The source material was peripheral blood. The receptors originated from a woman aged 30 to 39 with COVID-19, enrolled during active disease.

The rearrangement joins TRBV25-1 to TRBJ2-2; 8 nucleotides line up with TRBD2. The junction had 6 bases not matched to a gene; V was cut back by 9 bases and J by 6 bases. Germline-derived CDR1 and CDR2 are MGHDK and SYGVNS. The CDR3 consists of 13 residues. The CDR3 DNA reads TGTGCCAGTACGGGGGGGCCCCCCGGGGAGCTGTTTTTT. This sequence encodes CASTGGPPGELFF.

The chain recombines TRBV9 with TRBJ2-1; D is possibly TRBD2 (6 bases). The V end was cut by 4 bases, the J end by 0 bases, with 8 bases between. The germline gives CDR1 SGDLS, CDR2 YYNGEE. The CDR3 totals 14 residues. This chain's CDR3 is CASSSGGSYNEQFF. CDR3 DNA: TGTGCCAGCAGCTCCGGGGGCTCCTACAATGAGCAGTTCTTC.

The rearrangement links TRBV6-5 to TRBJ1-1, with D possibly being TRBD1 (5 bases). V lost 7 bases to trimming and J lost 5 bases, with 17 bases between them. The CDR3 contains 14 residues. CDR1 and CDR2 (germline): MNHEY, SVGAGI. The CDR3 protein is CASTLLGGTTEAFF. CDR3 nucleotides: TGTGCCAGCACACTATTGGGCGGGACGACTGAAGCTTTCTTT.

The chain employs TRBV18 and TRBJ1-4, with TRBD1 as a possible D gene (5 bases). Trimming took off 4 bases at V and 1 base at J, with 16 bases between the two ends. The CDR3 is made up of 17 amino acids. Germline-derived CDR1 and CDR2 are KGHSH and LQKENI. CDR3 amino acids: CASSLIGALRTNEKLFF. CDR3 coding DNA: TGTGCCAGCTCACTGATAGGGGCCCTTCGAACTAATGAAAAACTGTTTTTT.

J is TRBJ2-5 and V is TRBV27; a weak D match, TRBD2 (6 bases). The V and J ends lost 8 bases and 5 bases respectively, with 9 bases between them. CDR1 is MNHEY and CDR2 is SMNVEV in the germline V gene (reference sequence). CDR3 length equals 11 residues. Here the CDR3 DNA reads TGTGCCAGCCTGGCGGGGGAGACCCAGTACTTC. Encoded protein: CASLAGETQYF.

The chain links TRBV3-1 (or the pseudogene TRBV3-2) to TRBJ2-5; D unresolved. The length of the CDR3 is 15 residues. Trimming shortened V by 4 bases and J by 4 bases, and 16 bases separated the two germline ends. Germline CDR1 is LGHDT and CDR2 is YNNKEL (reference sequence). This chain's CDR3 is CASSPRRGPVETQYF. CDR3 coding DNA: TGTGCCAGCAGCCCCCGTCGAGGCCCAGTAGAGACCCAGTACTTC.

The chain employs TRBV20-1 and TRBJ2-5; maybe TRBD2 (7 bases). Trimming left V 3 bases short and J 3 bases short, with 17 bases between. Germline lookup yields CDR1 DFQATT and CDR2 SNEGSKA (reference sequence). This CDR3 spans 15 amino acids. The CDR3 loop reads CSASIWGGGEETQYF. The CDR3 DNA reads TGCAGTGCTAGTATTTGGGGGGGCGGGGAAGAGACCCAGTACTTC.

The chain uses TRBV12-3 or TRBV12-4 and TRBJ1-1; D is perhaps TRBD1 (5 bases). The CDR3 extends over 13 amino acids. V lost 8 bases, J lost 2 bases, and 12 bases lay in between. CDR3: CASGRGYNTEAFF. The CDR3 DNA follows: TGTGCCAGCGGGAGGGGATATAACACTGAAGCTTTCTTT.

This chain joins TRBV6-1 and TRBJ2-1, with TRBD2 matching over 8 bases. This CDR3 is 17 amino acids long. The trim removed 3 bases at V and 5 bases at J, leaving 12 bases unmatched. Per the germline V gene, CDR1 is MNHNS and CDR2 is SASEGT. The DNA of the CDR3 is TGTGCCAGCAGTGAGAGACTATGGAGCGGGGGCCACAATGAGCAGTTCTTC. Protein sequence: CASSERLWSGGHNEQFF.